This is a list of T cell receptor beta chains from one sample in a study of CD8 T cells in Susac syndrome. Each CDR3 protein gets one entry after TCRdb re-called the immunoSEQ multiplex PCR reads with MiXCR. The repertoire holds 250,000 to 300,000 distinct CDR3 sequences, around 89% seen once, with under 0.2% in the top ten. Sequencing was carried out using CD8+ T cells from PBMCs. These receptors originate from a human donor with multiple sclerosis. Each CDR3 is given with its conserved first and last residue. The D gene is left open where the match is weak. A row's size may be missing; if present it is once, few, many or a size class.

D,V,size,J,CDR3,DNA
TRBD1,TRBV4-1,-,TRBJ2-1,CASSQIQGTEQFF,TGCGCCAGCAGCCAGATACAGGGGACTGAGCAGTTCTTC
TRBD2,TRBV9,-,TRBJ2-7,CASSSRTSGNEQYF,TGTGCCAGCAGCTCCAGGACTAGCGGGAACGAGCAGTACTTC
-,TRBV14,-,TRBJ2-3,CASSQSYPFSTDTQYF,TGTGCCAGCAGCCAGAGTTATCCCTTTAGCACAGATACGCAGTATTTT
TRBD2,TRBV20-1,-,TRBJ2-1,CSARDRTSGRLNEQFF,TGCAGTGCTAGAGATCGGACTAGCGGGAGACTAAATGAGCAGTTCTTC
-,TRBV7-2,-,TRBJ2-1,CASSLVPFDNEQFF,TGTGCCAGCAGCTTAGTACCTTTCGACAATGAGCAGTTCTTC
TRBD2,TRBV19,-,TRBJ2-2,CASSIGLAGGYAGELFF,TGTGCCAGTAGTATCGGACTAGCGGGGGGCTATGCCGGGGAGCTGTTTTTT
-,TRBV23-1,-,TRBJ2-7,CASSQSWRRRYYEQYF,TGCGCCAGCAGTCAATCGTGGAGACGACGGTACTACGAGCAGTACTTC
-,TRBV7-2,once,TRBJ2-7,CASSLVGHREQYF,TGTGCCAGCAGCTTAGTGGGCCACCGGGAGCAGTACTTC
-,TRBV2,once,TRBJ1-5,CASSDHARTADNQPQHF,TGTGCCAGCAGTGATCACGCTCGGACAGCTGACAATCAGCCCCAGCATTTT
-,TRBV27,few,TRBJ2-7,CASSLGQLNYEQYF,TGTGCCAGCAGTCTCGGACAGCTGAACTACGAGCAGTACTTC
-,TRBV29-1,-,TRBJ2-5,CSVWALVGTQYF,TGCAGCGTCTGGGCCCTGGTGGGGACCCAGTACTTC
-,TRBV24-1,-,TRBJ1-3,CATADRSSGNTIYF,TGTGCCACCGCGGACCGGAGCTCTGGAAACACCATATATTTT
TRBD2,TRBV5-4,-,TRBJ2-7,CASSVTSGSAYEQYF,TGTGCCAGCAGCGTTACTAGCGGGAGCGCCTACGAGCAGTACTTC
-,TRBV29-1,-,TRBJ2-2,CSVVAGAANTGELFF,TGCAGCGTTGTTGCGGGGGCCGCGAACACCGGGGAGCTGTTTTTT
-,TRBV20-1,-,TRBJ2-3,CSARRSVDTDTQYF,TGCAGTGCTCGACGGTCGGTCGATACAGATACGCAGTATTTT
TRBD1,TRBV28,-,TRBJ2-7,CASSNSPDRVHEQYF,TGTGCCAGCAGTAACTCCCCGGACAGGGTCCACGAGCAGTACTTC
-,TRBV15,-,TRBJ1-1,CATSRPVGVNTEAFF,TGTGCCACCAGCAGGCCCGTTGGGGTTAACACTGAAGCTTTCTTT
-,TRBV30,-,TRBJ1-2,CAFDGGYTF,TGTGCCTTTGACGGTGGCTACACCTTC
-,TRBV5-4,-,TRBJ2-1,CASSLFRGPYNEQFF,TGTGCCAGCAGCTTGTTTCGGGGACCTTACAATGAGCAGTTCTTC
TRBD2,TRBV30,-,TRBJ2-5,CAWRLLAGPQSQETQYF,TGTGCCTGGAGGTTACTAGCGGGGCCTCAATCCCAAGAGACCCAGTACTTC
TRBD2,TRBV9,-,TRBJ2-3,CASSTDWAGVGEDTQYF,TGTGCCAGCAGTACGGATTGGGCGGGAGTAGGGGAAGATACGCAGTATTTT
-,TRBV2,few,TRBJ2-5,CASSENSSGKRVEETQYF,TGTGCCAGCAGTGAGAATTCGTCGGGGAAGCGAGTAGAGGAGACCCAGTACTTC
TRBD2,TRBV5-4,-,TRBJ2-1,CASRWTSGDYNEQFF,TGTGCCAGCAGGTGGACTAGCGGGGACTACAATGAGCAGTTCTTC
-,TRBV5-6,-,TRBJ1-2,CASSSAGEYGYTF,TGTGCCAGCAGCTCCGCGGGGGAATATGGCTACACCTTC
-,TRBV30,-,TRBJ2-1,CAWSPEGNEQFF,TGTGCCTGGAGTCCAGAGGGAAATGAGCAGTTCTTC
-,TRBV7-6,-,TRBJ2-7,CASSLTLASGTAYEQYF,TGTGCCAGCAGCTTAACTCTGGCCTCCGGTACAGCCTACGAGCAGTACTTC
-,TRBV21-1,-,TRBJ1-5,CASSTGDLNQPQHF,TGTGCCAGCAGCACGGGAGATCTCAATCAGCCCCAGCATTTT